This T cell receptor beta chain was recovered during a study of monozygotic twins with inflammatory bowel disease. Points from the study as a whole: Clonotype overlap with others was lower in IBD patients than in healthy twins, a difference that was greatest with disease activity. A single strong IBD-associated signal or clonotype was not supported by the findings.

From its re-call of the 5' RACE reads, TCRdb lists each CDR3 protein once, without DNA. The sample's table shows approximately 340,000 distinct CDR3 sequences. Turning to this clonotype: Its antigen is not known.

The CDR3 loop spans 14 amino acids. Germline lookup yields CDR1 SEHNR and CDR2 FQNEAQ (reference sequence). The chain is built from TRBV7-9 and TRBJ1-2; TCRdb calls TRBD1, which cannot be checked without DNA. The sample taken for sequencing was blood. The clonotype originates from a human donor with ulcerative colitis or Crohn's disease, or a healthy co-twin of an affected twin (not recorded which). CDR3 sequence reads: CASSFGDRQSGYTF.